This T cell receptor (beta chain) comes out of a study of shared clonotypes between healthy human individuals (TCRdb year 2020). About the full investigation: A few men and two women, aged 18 to 49 years, made up the cohort. For each donor, three plates each were used for CD4 naive and CD4 memory, two plates were used for CD8 naive, and one plate was used for CD8 memory. To estimate repertoire size and how much clonotype sharing occurs between individuals, the study deeply sequenced the blood TCR repertoires of 5 or 6 healthy adults. To increase sequencing depth and limit assay-specific biases, TCR repertoire library preparation and sequencing were carried out by different laboratories using diverse techniques. Between about 0.9 and 9 billion PBMCs per donor were obtained by leukapheresis.

Using the deep immunoSEQ assay, TCR CDR3 regions were amplified from genomic DNA by multiplex PCR. For each cell subset, the extracted genomic DNA was distributed evenly across all wells of several immunoSEQ 96-well plates, and each plate served as one replicate. For sorted subsets, each replicate PCR was loaded with 200 to 250 ng genomic DNA, equivalent to 32,000 or so T cell genomes. The purified libraries were quantified using a Qubit 3.0 fluorometer, sized with a Bioanalyzer 2100, and then quantified again using the KAPA Library Quantification kit. A separate single-read 150-cycle Illumina NextSeq 550 flow cell was used to sequence each immunoSEQ 96-well plate. Regarding the original processing steps: Because only junctional sequences without quality scores were contained in the immunoSEQ output, filtering matching that applied to full-length reads could not be performed. To assign V/J genes and CDR3, sequences were annotated against IMGT germline references using PyIR, a Python wrapper for IgBLAST v1.9. Reads with weak V/J assignments (E-value above 1e-6), missing CDR3, stop codons, out-of-frame junctions, or ambiguous translated residues were removed. V3J clonotypes were defined as sequences sharing the same inferred V gene, J gene, and CDR3 amino acid sequence. The percentage overlap between two repertoires was calculated by dividing the number of shared unique clonotypes by the size of the smaller repertoire. RTK rarefaction, the Chao1 estimator, and Recon v2.1 estimates of unobserved clonotypes were used to assess repertoire richness. OLGA was used to compute generation probabilities for all TCRbeta clonotypes that the gDNA method yielded from a handful of donors. TCRdb provides this immuneACCESS table in a form limited to in-frame rearrangements. Some clones are lacking; in checked studies, under half of them reflect an unresolved V gene, and why the rest are absent is not known. V, J and clone size derive from that table, while D and trimming were established from the DNA sequence. This sample is represented by about 2.2 million clones; over 85% of them were singletons. The ten top clones hold about 1.7% of the sample.

CDR1 and CDR2 are drawn from the germline V gene: SGHDN, FVKESK. V is pared back by 6 bases and J by 5 bases, with 13 bases lying between the germline termini. The CDR3 runs 13 residues from the cysteine to the phenylalanine. Just CDR3 DNA is preserved here, 39 bases in frame from base 1. General conclusions and limits of the study: Clonotypes shared by all four sorted-subset donors showed higher generation probabilities than non-shared clonotypes. Rarefaction of sorted-subset datasets indicated incomplete sequencing despite the large sequencing depth. Sampling was limited to blood, and TCR repertoires in tissue likely differ from TCR repertoires in blood. Pairwise subsampling led to the expectation that sequencing depth would affect the degree of clonotype sharing among donors. Because the study included a small number of donors, the genetic and exposure-history diversity represented was limited. Roughly 5% of naive CD4, around 3.6% of naive CD8, roughly 2.5% of memory CD4, and approximately 0.39% of memory CD8 clonotypes were shared across a few donors. Estimated clonotype richness was generally larger for naive than for memory subsets.

CD8 naive samples were CD45RO-negative cells positively selected for CCR7, giving a CD45RA+CCR7+ population that excluded TemRA cells. The donors were healthy, HIV-negative adults with no recently reported acute infections or vaccinations. All donors were Caucasian adults living in Nashville, Tennessee, USA. Blood was collected by leukapheresis, and PBMCs were isolated by Ficoll-Histopaque density gradient centrifugation and then cryopreserved in liquid nitrogen vapor phase. Purity and quantity of every magnetically sorted T cell population were checked by analytical flow cytometry. Genomic DNA was isolated from each sorted fraction and quantified by UV absorbance on a Nanodrop 2000c. A note on this clone: It has no known antigen specificity. Qualities for individual bases were not recorded, and no much larger clone is one base off.

The rearrangement combines TRBV14 with TRBJ2-5; a tentative D call is TRBD1 (6 bases match). The sequence derives from a man between 18 and 29 years old in good health. Some clones in this sample may be carry-over from other donors' samples. The specimen was naive CD8+ T cells from PBMCs. The cell subset or site label, read with the paper, signifies: CD45RA+CCR7+. DNA sequence: TGTGCCAGCAGTCGAACAGGGCGGGAGACCCAGTACTTC. Its protein reads: CASSRTGRETQYF.